A single sample is the source of the 2 T cell receptor beta chains below, sequenced in a study of blood T cell repertoires in COVID-19 (dated by TCRdb to about 2020). Libraries were constructed by the immunoSEQ multiplex PCR assay. TCRdb provides this immuneACCESS table in a form limited to in-frame rearrangements. Some clones are lacking; in checked studies, under half of them reflect an unresolved V gene, and why the rest are absent is not known. This sample holds around 250,000 clones; around 85% were observed only once. 6.2% of the sample is held by the ten biggest clonotypes. The sequenced sample consisted of peripheral blood. Receptors originate from a man in his sixties with acute or convalescent COVID-19.

This clone showed up just a few times. The rearrangement uses TRBV7-2 and TRBJ1-2; D remains ambiguous. Deletions cut 1 base from V and 2 bases from J, with 5 bases between. CDR3 length: 13 residues. Germline CDR1 SGHTA, CDR2 FQGNSA. The CDR3 here is CASSLDGNYGYTF. The CDR3 nucleotides are TGTGCCAGCAGCTTAGACGGGAACTATGGCTACACCTTC.

The chain combines TRBV18 with TRBJ1-1; tentative D call: TRBD1 (6 bases). This CDR3 comprises 12 residues. The germline V and J ends were trimmed by 5 bases and 5 bases, with 9 bases remaining between them. The germline V gene encodes CDR1 KGHSH and CDR2 LQKENI. This chain's CDR3 is CASSTGFTEAFF. CDR3 nucleotide sequence: TGTGCCAGCTCAACAGGGTTTACTGAAGCTTTCTTT.